This T cell receptor (beta chain) originates from a study of CD8 T cells in Susac syndrome. The V gene's germline CDR1 is MNHEY and CDR2 SMNVEV (reference sequence). This CDR3 spans 13 amino acids. V was pared by 2 bases and J by 4 bases, with 8 bases between. Random hexamers were used to reverse transcribe the RNA input (about 0.5 to 1 ug). TCRdb itself ran the immunoSEQ multiplex PCR reads through MiXCR, one entry per CDR3 protein. The data show approximately 150,000 distinct CDR3 sequences, roughly 94% seen once. The control group consisted of healthy donors matched for age and sex. What was sequenced was CD4+ T cells from PBMCs. The sequence came from a human donor in good health. V is TRBV27 and J is TRBJ2-5, with no clear D. The CDR3 DNA follows: TGTGCCAGCAGTTTAGGATACGCAGAGACCCAGTACTTC. It encodes CASSLGYAETQYF.